This entry lists 10 T cell receptor beta chains sequenced from one sample in a study of Graves' ophthalmopathy and Graves' hyperthyroidism. TCR beta CDR3 regions were amplified from RNA transcripts. HTBI primers served in a first-round RT-PCR, which a second-round multiplex PCR followed. From the multiplex PCR reads, TCRdb called clonotypes with MiXCR, one entry per CDR3 protein. The sample has 200,000 to 250,000 distinct CDR3 sequences, 20% to 25% seen once. Sequenced: peripheral blood. These receptor sequences come from a woman aged 45 to 65 with Graves' ophthalmopathy.

This chain uses TRBV12-5 with TRBJ1-3; 7 positions match TRBD1. J gave up 3 bases and V 4 bases, and 12 bases lay outside the gene matches. CDR1 and CDR2 from the germline V gene are LGHNT and FRNRAP. CDR3 length: 17 amino acids. This chain's CDR3 is CASGSPPRGPSGNTIYF. CDR3 DNA: TGTGCTAGTGGTTCACCGCCGAGGGGGCCAAGTGGAAACACCATATATTTT.

Regarding this clonotype: This clone may be a read error of a much larger clone one base away. The rearrangement links TRBV4-2 to TRBJ2-2, with D possibly matching TRBD1 (7 bases). This CDR3 has 15 residues. The germline V gene encodes CDR1 LGHNA and CDR2 YNFKEQ. DNA of the CDR3: TGTGTCAGCAGCCAGGGGGGACAAGTCACCGGGGAGCTGTTTTTT. Its translation: CVSSQGGQVTGELFF.

At least ten counts were recorded for this clonotype. The chain is built from TRBV6-5 and TRBJ1-6; D is uncertain. CDR3 length: 15 amino acids. V lost 0 bases and J lost 9, with 12 bases in between. The V gene's germline CDR1 is MNHEY and CDR2 SVGAGI. The CDR3 is CASSYSVPIVSPLHF. Here the CDR3 DNA reads TGTGCCAGCAGTTACTCAGTCCCGATAGTTTCACCCCTCCACTTT.

In its sample, this clonotype was seen many times. The rearrangement uses TRBV27 and TRBJ2-7; D is possibly TRBD2 (5 bases). CDR3 size: 13 residues. The germline V gene encodes CDR1 MNHEY and CDR2 SMNVEV (reference sequence). V was cut by 4 bases and J by 7 bases, with 14 bases left in between. CDR3 sequence reads: CASSSIGTGEQYF. The CDR3 nucleotides are TGTGCCAGCAGTTCAATCGGCACGGGAGAGCAGTACTTC.

The gene calls are TRBV12-3 or TRBV12-4 and TRBJ1-5; a weak D match, TRBD1 (5 bases). V lost 5 bases and J lost 6, with 11 bases in between. The CDR3 covers 13 residues. The CDR3 spells CASSGGMGQPQHF. The CDR3 nucleotides are TGTGCCAGCAGTGGGGGGATGGGTCAGCCCCAGCATTTT.

This clonotype has a count of ten or more. This sequence joins TRBV6-5 and TRBJ1-2; TRBD1 matches 9 bases. Germline trimming cut 6 bases from V and 4 bases from J; bases unmatched to any gene: 9. Germline-derived CDR1 and CDR2 are MNHEY and SVGAGI. CDR3 length: 15 amino acids. CDR3 coding DNA: TGTGCCAGCAGACCGGGACAGGGAGGATTCTATGGCTACACCTTC. The encoded protein is CASRPGQGGFYGYTF.

The sample holds many counts of this clonotype. This sequence joins TRBV9 and TRBJ1-1; D not certain. Trimming left V 4 bases short and J 5 bases short, with 18 bases between. This CDR3 contains 15 residues. Germline V gene lookup returns CDR1 SGDLS and CDR2 YYNGEE. CDR3 coding DNA: TGTGCCAGCAGCTTAGGTGGCTCAACGAGAACTGAAGCTTTCTTT. It yields the protein CASSLGGSTRTEAFF.

This clonotype was recorded many times. DNA for the CDR3: TGTGCCAGCAGCTACGCAGGTGATGGCTACACCTTC. It yields the protein CASSYAGDGYTF. The V call is TRBV7-2, the J call TRBJ1-2; D call uncertain. V lost 4 bases, J lost 6 bases, and 9 bases lay in between. CDR1 is SGHTA and CDR2 is FQGNSA in the germline V gene. The CDR3 loop spans 12 amino acids. Full variable domain (missing parts from reference TRBV7-2 and TRBJ1-2): GAGVSQSPSNKVTEKGKDVELRCDPISGHTALYWYRQSLGQGLEFLIYFQGNSAPDKSGLPSDRFSAERTGGSVSTLTIQRTQQEDSAVYLCASSYAGDGYTFGSGTRLTVV.

This clonotype was recorded at least ten times. The gene calls are TRBV7-3 and TRBJ2-2; TRBD2 aligns across 10 bases. J gave up 4 bases and V 2 bases, and 10 bases lay outside the gene matches. Germline CDR1 SGHTA, CDR2 FQGTGA. The CDR3 spans 18 residues. The CDR3 sequence: CASSLRASGSWGTGELFF. CDR3 sequence (DNA): TGTGCCAGCAGCTTACGGGCTAGCGGGAGTTGGGGCACCGGGGAGCTGTTTTTT.

This clonotype has a count of ten or more. The chain combines TRBV5-1 with TRBJ2-4; D unresolved. Germline values: CDR1 SGHRS, CDR2 YFSETQ. The CDR3 totals 15 residues. Trimming took 4 bases from V and 1 from J, leaving 12 bases between them. The CDR3 here is CASSLSAVAKNIQYF. CDR3 nucleotides: TGCGCCAGCAGCCTGAGTGCGGTTGCCAAAAACATTCAGTACTTC.